This entry lists 3 T cell receptor beta chains sequenced from one sample in a study of T cells after yellow fever vaccination. TCRdb itself ran the 5' RACE reads through MiXCR, one entry per CDR3 protein. The sample holds some 400,000 distinct CDR3 sequences, around a sixth seen once. Sequenced material: PBMCs, taken before the yellow fever booster vaccination. The receptors were sampled from a man between 18 and 29 years old who received the YFV17D yellow fever vaccine.

A few counts support this clonotype. This chain's CDR3 is CASSATYLQGAGAFF. The CDR3 nucleotides are TGTGCCAGCAGCGCGACTTATCTCCAGGGGGCTGGGGCTTTCTTT. V gene TRBV6-5 combines with J gene TRBJ1-1; 8 nucleotides agree with TRBD1. V lost 6 bases, J lost 11 bases, and 17 bases stayed unmatched. The germline V gene encodes CDR1 MNHEY and CDR2 SVGAGI. The CDR3 sequence is 15 residues long.

This chain uses TRBV6-6 with TRBJ2-5; 9 bases match TRBD1. From germline, CDR1 is MNHNY and CDR2 SVGAGI (reference sequence). J lost 8 bases, V lost 6 bases, and 13 bases had no gene match. The CDR3 is 15 amino acids. CDR3 sequence: CASRPGTGKGATQYF. The CDR3 DNA reads as TGTGCCAGCAGACCCGGGACAGGGAAGGGGGCTACCCAGTACTTC.

The chain employs TRBV5-1 and TRBJ1-1; D not resolved. The V end was cut by 3 bases, the J end by 1 base, with 7 bases between. CDR1 and CDR2 (germline): SGHRS, YFSETQ. This CDR3 spans 13 amino acids. The CDR3 region is CASSWEGNTEAFF. CDR3 DNA: TGCGCCAGCAGCTGGGAGGGGAACACTGAAGCTTTCTTT. The variable domain in full, completed from reference TRBV5-1 and TRBJ1-1, reads KAGVTQTPRYLIKTRGQQVTLSCSPISGHRSVSWYQQTPGQGLQFLFEYFSETQRNKGNFPGRFSGRQFSNSRSEMNVSTLELGDSALYLCASSWEGNTEAFFGQGTRLTVV.